One sample yielded the 5 T cell receptor beta chains listed below, sequenced in a study of blood T cell repertoires in COVID-19. Profiled with immunoSEQ multiplex PCR; TCRdb holds only in-frame clones, not every one. The repertoire has 150,000 to 200,000 clones, around 87% of them found once; the top ten carry less than 1%. The sample was peripheral blood. Source of these receptors: a man between 18 and 35 years old with acute or convalescent COVID-19.

V gene TRBV5-5 combines with J gene TRBJ1-3, with TRBD1 as a possible D gene (5 bases). The V end lost 7 bases, the J end lost 2 bases, and 19 bases lay between the germline ends. CDR3 length: 16 amino acids. Germline loops: CDR1 SGHKS, CDR2 YYEKEE (reference sequence). CDR3 sequence reads: CASLRAGEDTGNTIYF. The DNA for the CDR3 is TGTGCCAGCCTACGGGCGGGGGAAGATACTGGAAACACCATATATTTT.

The V and J genes are TRBV7-9 and TRBJ2-1; 13 bases align to TRBD2. Germline CDR1 is SEHNR and CDR2 is FQNEAQ (reference sequence). The CDR3 totals 17 residues. J gave up 2 bases and V 5 bases, and 6 bases lay outside the gene matches. The DNA of the CDR3 is TGTGCCAGCAGCGTGAGGACTAGCGGGGGTGCCTACAATGAGCAGTTCTTC. This gives the protein CASSVRTSGGAYNEQFF.

The chain uses TRBV2 and TRBJ1-1; D is perhaps TRBD1 (6 bases). The V and J ends lost 5 bases and 1 base respectively, with 11 bases between them. Germline loops: CDR1 SNHLY, CDR2 FYNNEI. The CDR3 is 14 amino acids. The CDR3 region has the DNA TGTGCCAGCAGTAACAGGGCGGGGAACACTGAAGCTTTCTTT. This translates into CASSNRAGNTEAFF.

The chain is built from TRBV2 and TRBJ1-1; a possible D gene is TRBD1 (5 bases). Per the germline V gene, CDR1 is SNHLY and CDR2 is FYNNEI. Trimming cost V 1 base and J 0 bases, with 6 bases left between them. The CDR3 has 14 residues. CDR3 sequence: CASSEGGMNTEAFF. In DNA, the CDR3 is TGTGCCAGCAGTGAAGGGGGCATGAACACTGAAGCTTTCTTT. The full variable domain, in which reference TRBV2 and TRBJ1-1 provide the parts outside the CDR3, is EPEVTQTPSHQVTQMGQEVILRCVPISNHLYFYWYRQILGQKVEFLVSFYNNEISEKSEIFDDQFSVERPDGSNFTLKIRSTKLEDSAMYFCASSEGGMNTEAFFGQGTRLTVV.

This chain uses TRBV5-4 with TRBJ2-1, with 8 bases that match TRBD2. CDR1 is SGHNT and CDR2 is YYREEE in the germline V gene (reference sequence). CDR3 size: 17 residues. The junction had 14 bases not matched to a gene; V was cut back by 1 base and J by 8 bases. CDR3 DNA: TGTGCCAGCAGCTTGCCCGATCTAGCGGGCCCGTTTCATGAGCAGTTCTTC. This codes for CASSLPDLAGPFHEQFF.